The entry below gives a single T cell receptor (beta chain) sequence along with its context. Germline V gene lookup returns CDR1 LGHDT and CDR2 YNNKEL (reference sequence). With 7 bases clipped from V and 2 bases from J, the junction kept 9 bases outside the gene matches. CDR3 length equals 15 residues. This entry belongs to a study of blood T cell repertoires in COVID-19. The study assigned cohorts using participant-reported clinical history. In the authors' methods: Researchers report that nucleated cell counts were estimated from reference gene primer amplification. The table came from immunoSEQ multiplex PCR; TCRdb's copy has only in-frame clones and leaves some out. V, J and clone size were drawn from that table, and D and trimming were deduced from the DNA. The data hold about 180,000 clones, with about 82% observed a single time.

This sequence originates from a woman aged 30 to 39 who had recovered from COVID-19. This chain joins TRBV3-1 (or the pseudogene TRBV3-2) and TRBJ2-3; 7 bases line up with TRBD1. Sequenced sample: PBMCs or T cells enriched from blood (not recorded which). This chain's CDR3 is CASTPEQGFTDTQYF. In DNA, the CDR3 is TGTGCCAGCACCCCAGAACAGGGGTTCACAGATACGCAGTATTTT.